The 12 T cell receptor beta chains presented below share a single source sample, sequenced in a study of cytomegalovirus exposure and HLA in healthy donors. PCR employed 60 Vbeta and 13 Jbeta primers. The protocol was immunoSEQ multiplex PCR, while the TCRdb copy is restricted to in-frame clones and leaves out a portion. The data hold 95,000 to 150,000 clones, with less than 65% observed a single time. Sequences were obtained from PBMCs. The receptor source for this set is a man aged 35 to 55 in good health and CMV-seropositive.

The genes are TRBV2 and TRBJ1-1; maybe TRBD1 (5 bases). Looked up from germline, CDR1 is SNHLY and CDR2 is FYNNEI. Trimming removed 5 bases at V and 6 bases at J, with 16 bases between. The CDR3 has 14 residues. The CDR3 DNA is TGTGCCAGCAGTAGGGAAGGGGACTACGCTGAAGCTTTCTTT. Residues: CASSREGDYAEAFF.

The CDR3 spells CASSVEGTGYGYTF. In nucleotides, the CDR3 is TGTGCCAGCAGCGTAGAAGGGACAGGCTATGGCTACACCTTC. This sequence joins TRBV9 and TRBJ1-2; 8 bases line up with TRBD1. V shed 0 bases, J shed 4 bases, and the junction held 2 bases outside the gene matches. CDR1 and CDR2 (germline): SGDLS, YYNGEE. The CDR3 has 14 amino acids.

The chain couples TRBV9 to TRBJ2-1; 7 bases line up with TRBD1. Losses at the gene ends were 4 bases for V and 0 bases for J; bases not matched to a gene: 7. This CDR3 region has 16 residues. Germline CDR1 SGDLS, CDR2 YYNGEE. Here the CDR3 reads CASSIFRDSSYNEQFF. CDR3 DNA sequence: TGTGCCAGCAGCATTTTCCGGGACAGCTCCTACAATGAGCAGTTCTTC.

This clone was counted a single time. The gene calls are TRBV5-6 and TRBJ2-6, with D possibly being TRBD2 (5 bases). Trimming took 4 bases from V and 4 from J, leaving 15 bases between them. The CDR3 length is 16 residues. Germline V CDR1 and CDR2: SGHDT, YYEEEE. The CDR3 DNA follows: TGTGCCAGCAGCCTGGAACGGGGTGCGGGGGCCAACGTCCTGACTTTC. Encoded protein: CASSLERGAGANVLTF. The full variable domain, its missing parts supplied by reference TRBV5-6 and TRBJ2-6, is DAGVTQSPTHLIKTRGQQVTLRCSPKSGHDTVSWYQQALGQGPQFIFQYYEEEERQRGNFPDRFSGHQFPNYSSELNVNALLLGDSALYLCASSLERGAGANVLTFGAGSRLTVL.

The V call is TRBV9, the J call TRBJ1-1; TRBD1 is a possible D gene (5 bases). CDR1 is SGDLS and CDR2 is YYNGEE in the germline V gene. Trimming cost V 5 bases and J 0 bases, with 11 bases left between them. The CDR3 is made up of 14 amino acids. This CDR3 reads CASRGGLMNTEAFF. In nucleotides, the CDR3 is TGTGCCAGCAGGGGGGGTCTTATGAACACTGAAGCTTTCTTT.

V usage is TRBV6-6 and J usage is TRBJ2-1, with a weak D call TRBD2 (6 bases). Germline lookup yields CDR1 MNHNY and CDR2 SVGAGI (reference sequence). This CDR3 is 14 amino acids long. V was shortened by 7 bases and J by 5 bases, with 15 bases between the two germline ends. CDR3 protein: CASTLRDGNNEQFF. Here the CDR3 DNA reads TGTGCCAGCACCCTGCGGGACGGGAACAATGAGCAGTTCTTC.

The chain recombines TRBV30 with TRBJ1-5; D is unclear. This CDR3 is 13 amino acids long. Trimming removed 1 base at V and 3 bases at J, with 7 bases between. Germline lookup yields CDR1 GTSNPN and CDR2 SVGIG (reference sequence). The DNA of the CDR3 is TGTGCCTGGAGTGGTCAGGCCAATCAGCCCCAGCATTTT. It is translated as CAWSGQANQPQHF.

The CDR3: CASSYPERGDYGYTF. The CDR3, as DNA: TGTGCCAGCAGTTACCCGGAGCGGGGCGACTATGGCTACACCTTC. This chain joins TRBV6-6 and TRBJ1-2; possible D gene TRBD1, 5 bases. Germline values: CDR1 MNHNY, CDR2 SVGAGI (reference sequence). There are 15 residues in the CDR3. The V gene lost 2 bases and the J gene lost 3 bases, with 13 bases spanning the gap.

In its sample, this clone was seen a few times. The rearrangement joins TRBV19 to TRBJ2-7; 8 positions match TRBD1. The CDR3 totals 13 residues. Germline lookup yields CDR1 LNHDA and CDR2 SQIVND (reference sequence). Germline trimming cut 8 bases from V and 0 bases from J; bases unmatched to any gene: 3. CDR3 sequence: CASRQGYSYEQYF. The CDR3 DNA reads as TGTGCCAGTCGACAGGGGTACTCCTACGAGCAGTACTTC.

This chain connects TRBV30 to TRBJ1-2, with D tentatively TRBD1 (5 bases). Germline V gives CDR1 GTSNPN, CDR2 SVGIG (reference sequence). CDR3 length: 14 residues. The V gene lost 0 bases and the J gene lost 6 bases, with 14 bases spanning the gap. The CDR3 reads CAWSVRREGHGYTF. CDR3 nucleotide sequence: TGTGCCTGGAGTGTTCGCAGGGAGGGACATGGCTACACCTTC.

The chain employs TRBV7-8 and TRBJ2-7, with a weak D call TRBD1 (6 bases). Germline loops: CDR1 SGHVS, CDR2 FQNEAQ. This CDR3 is built from 14 residues. The V and J ends lost 11 bases and 5 bases respectively, with 22 bases between them. CDR3 amino acids: CASAHVQGENEQYF. The CDR3, as DNA: TGTGCCTCCGCCCACGTACAGGGCGAAAACGAGCAGTACTTC.

The DNA for the CDR3 is TGTGCCACCAGCAGAGTCAGTTTCAGGGGCTGGGGCCATCAGCAGTTCTTC. As protein: CATSRVSFRGWGHQQFF. J is TRBJ2-1 and V is TRBV15; perhaps TRBD1 as D (6 bases). Germline CDR1 reads LNHNV; CDR2 reads YYDKDF (reference sequence). V dropped 1 base and J dropped 11 bases, with 24 bases sitting between them. The CDR3 is 17 amino acids.